This T cell receptor (beta chain) was captured in a study of blood T cell repertoires in COVID-19. Study in general: Donors of Cohort 3 who recovered were those that had two negative PCRs, clearance, or symptom resolution. Acute-phase and convalescent COVID-19 samples originated in the United States, Italy and Spain.

In the source study's methods: By means of reference gene primer amplification, nucleated cell counts were estimated. Some clones are missing from TCRdb's copy, which holds only in-frame ones; the method was immunoSEQ multiplex PCR. V and J calls and clone size come straight from that table; D and trimming were deduced from the DNA. The sample consists of around 190,000 clones, roughly nine tenths of them appearing once. The CDR3 has 15 amino acids. The V gene lost 4 bases and the J gene lost 6 bases, with 19 bases spanning the gap. Germline values: CDR1 MNHEY, CDR2 SMNVEV (reference sequence). The V and J genes are TRBV27 and TRBJ2-7, with a possible D match to TRBD2 (6 bases). The sequenced sample was PBMCs or T cells enriched from blood (not recorded which). This TCR derives from a woman aged 40-49 years in a cohort exposed to, infected with or recovered from COVID-19 (not recorded which). The CDR3 DNA reads as TGTGCCAGCAGTTCATTGGAGGGCTCGGGTTCCGAGCAGTACTTC. This translates into CASSSLEGSGSEQYF.